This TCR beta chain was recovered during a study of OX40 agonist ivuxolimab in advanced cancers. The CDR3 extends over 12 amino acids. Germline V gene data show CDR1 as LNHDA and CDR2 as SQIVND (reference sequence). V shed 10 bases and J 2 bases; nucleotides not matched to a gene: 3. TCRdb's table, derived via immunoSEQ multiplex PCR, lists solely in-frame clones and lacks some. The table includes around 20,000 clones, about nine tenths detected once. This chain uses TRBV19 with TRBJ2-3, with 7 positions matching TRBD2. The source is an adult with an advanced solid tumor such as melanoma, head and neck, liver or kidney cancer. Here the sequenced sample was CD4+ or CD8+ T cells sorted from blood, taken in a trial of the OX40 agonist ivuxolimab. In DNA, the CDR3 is TGTGCCACGAGCGGGATCACAGATACGCAGTATTTT. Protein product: CATSGITDTQYF.